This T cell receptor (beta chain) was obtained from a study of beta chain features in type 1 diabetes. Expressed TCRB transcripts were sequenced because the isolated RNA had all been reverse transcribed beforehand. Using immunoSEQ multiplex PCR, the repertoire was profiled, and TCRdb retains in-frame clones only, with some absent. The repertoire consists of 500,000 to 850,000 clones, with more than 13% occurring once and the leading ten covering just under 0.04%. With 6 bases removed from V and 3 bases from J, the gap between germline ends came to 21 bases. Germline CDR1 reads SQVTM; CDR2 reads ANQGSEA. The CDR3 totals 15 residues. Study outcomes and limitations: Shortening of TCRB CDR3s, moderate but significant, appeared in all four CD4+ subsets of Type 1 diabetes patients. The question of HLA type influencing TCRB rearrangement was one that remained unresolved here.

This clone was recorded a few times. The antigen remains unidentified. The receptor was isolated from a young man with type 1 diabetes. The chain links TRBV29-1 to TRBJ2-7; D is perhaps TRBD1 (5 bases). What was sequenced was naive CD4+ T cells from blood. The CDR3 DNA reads TGCAGCGTCCTCTTCCCCGCAAGGGGTTTCTACGAGCAGTACTTC. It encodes CSVLFPARGFYEQYF.